This note documents a single T cell receptor beta chain sequence. V lost 6 bases to trimming and J lost 6 bases, with 10 bases between them. Germline CDR1 is DFQATT and CDR2 is SNEGSKA (reference sequence). The CDR3 has 11 residues. This sample was taken from a study of cytomegalovirus exposure and HLA in healthy donors. PCR involved 60 Vbeta and 13 Jbeta primers. Generated by immunoSEQ multiplex PCR, the TCRdb table keeps only in-frame clones and is missing some. In the table there are some 120,000 clones, 60% to 85% of which are singletons. Input material: PBMCs. This clonotype originated in a man aged 25 to 40 in good health and CMV-seronegative. This chain connects TRBV20-1 to TRBJ2-3; D is undetermined. The DNA of the CDR3 is TGCAGTGCCCCGGTTTCGGATACGCAGTATTTT. Its translation: CSAPVSDTQYF.